This passage covers 23 T cell receptor beta chains from one sample sequenced in a study of T and B cells in COVID-19 patients. Each TRB amplification used roughly 220-550 ng of genomic DNA from blood. TRB rearrangements were amplified by multiplex PCR with BIOMED2 TRB-A/B primers. MiXCR, applied by TCRdb to the multiplex PCR reads, yields one record per CDR3 protein. Among about 9,400 distinct CDR3 sequences listed, roughly 31% were seen once. The sequencing input was blood. These receptor sequences come from a human donor who had recovered from COVID-19.

This clonotype was observed a handful of times. J is TRBJ1-6 and V is TRBV5-6; D gene uncertain. The CDR3 extends over 14 amino acids. Trimming took off 0 bases at V and 4 bases at J, with 5 bases between the two ends. The V gene's germline CDR1 is SGHDT and CDR2 YYEEEE. The CDR3 bases are TGTGCCAGCAGCTTGGGCCAGTATAATTCACCCCTCCACTTT. Protein product: CASSLGQYNSPLHF.

Here the CDR3 DNA reads TGTGCCAGCAGTTTCCTGGGATCCTCTCTGGGCGGGGAGCTGTTTTTT. Translated, it gives CASSFLGSSLGGELFF. This chain uses TRBV28 with TRBJ2-2; D not resolved. Germline lookup yields CDR1 MDHEN and CDR2 SYDVKM. The V end was cut by 3 bases, the J end by 7 bases, with 18 bases between. This CDR3 contains 16 residues.

There are a few counts of this clonotype. CDR3 in amino acids: CASSILRGSNSNQPQHF. Here the CDR3 DNA reads TGTGCCAGTAGTATATTGAGGGGATCAAATAGCAATCAGCCCCAGCATTTT. The chain joins TRBV19 to TRBJ1-5; D is perhaps TRBD1 (5 bases). The CDR3 is made up of 17 amino acids. Germline CDR1 and CDR2: LNHDA and SQIVND (reference sequence). V shed 2 bases and J shed 0 bases, with 14 bases lying between them.

The rearrangement joins TRBV4-2 to TRBJ2-7, with TRBD1 as a possible D gene (5 bases). The closer fit of TRBJ1-2 to the DNA end suggests the J call may be wrong. This CDR3 is 14 amino acids long. The V gene's germline CDR1 is LGHNA and CDR2 YNFKEQ. CDR3 in amino acids: CASSQPGEVGGYTF. The CDR3 DNA reads as TGTGCCAGCAGCCAGCCGGGGGAGGTGGGGGGCTACACCTTC.

This chain uses TRBV5-1 with TRBJ1-1; TRBD1 agrees at 8 bases. Germline V gene data show CDR1 as SGHRS and CDR2 as YFSETQ. The V and J ends lost 4 bases and 3 bases, in that order; junction bases with no gene match: 5. The CDR3 is made up of 14 amino acids. The DNA of the CDR3 is TGCGCCAGCAGCCGCAGGGGGCAAGACACTGAAGCTTTCTTT. It is translated as CASSRRGQDTEAFF.

This chain uses TRBV20-1 with TRBJ1-6; no firm D call. The CDR3 runs to 17 residues. Germline-derived CDR1 and CDR2 are DFQATT and SNEGSKA (reference sequence). Trimming stripped 0 bases from V and 8 bases from J, with 20 bases between. Here the CDR3 reads CSARDHRPARSHSPLHF. The CDR3 bases are TGCAGTGCTAGAGATCATCGGCCAGCCAGATCTCATTCACCCCTCCACTTT.

The rearrangement joins TRBV4-3 to TRBJ1-1, with 9 bases fitting TRBD1. The V gene's germline CDR1 is LGHNA and CDR2 YSLEER. V lost 4 bases and J lost 0; bases outside the gene matches: 12. This CDR3 spans 18 amino acids. CDR3 loop: CASSPSGQGFSLNTEAFF. CDR3 nucleotide sequence: TGCGCCAGCAGCCCCTCGGGACAGGGTTTCTCTCTGAACACTGAAGCTTTCTTT.

CDR3 in DNA: TGTGCCAGCAGCTTAGGGACAGCCTATGGCTACACCTTC. Amino acid sequence: CASSLGTAYGYTF. This chain connects TRBV7-2 to TRBJ1-2, with D possibly being TRBD1 (6 bases). The V gene's germline CDR1 is SGHTA and CDR2 FQGNSA. The CDR3 totals 13 residues. With 1 base removed from V and 4 bases from J, the gap between germline ends came to 7 bases.

The V and J genes are TRBV12-3 or TRBV12-4 and TRBJ1-5; TRBD1 matches 9 bases. V was pared by 3 bases and J by 4 bases, with 4 bases of the junction left unmatched. The CDR3 extends over 15 amino acids. In DNA form, the CDR3 reads TGTGCCAGCAGTTTCGCACAGGGGGCAAATCAGCCCCAGCATTTT. This codes for CASSFAQGANQPQHF.

This clonotype was recorded a few times. The J gene is TRBJ1-4, the V gene TRBV10-3, with 7 bases lining up with TRBD1. The germline V gene encodes CDR1 ENHRY and CDR2 SYGVKD. V lost 6 bases, J lost 13 bases, and 14 bases stayed unmatched. The length of the CDR3 is 14 residues. The CDR3 here is CAISLGQGESGLFF. The CDR3 DNA sequence: TGTGCCATCAGCCTAGGGCAGGGGGAAAGCGGACTGTTTTTT.

This clonotype was seen a handful of times. CDR3 in amino acids: CASSPGTGATNEKLFF. DNA for the CDR3: TGTGCCAGCAGTCCCGGGACAGGCGCAACTAATGAAAAACTGTTTTTT. This chain links TRBV7-9 with TRBJ1-4, with 8 positions matching TRBD1. Germline lookup yields CDR1 SEHNR and CDR2 FQNEAQ (reference sequence). This CDR3 comprises 16 residues. After removal of 6 bases from V and 0 bases from J, the junction contained 6 bases not matched to a gene.

This clonotype qualifies as medium-sized. This chain joins TRBV6-1 and TRBJ1-5, with D possibly being TRBD1 (6 bases). V lost 0 bases and J 0 bases, leaving 18 bases between the germline ends. Germline CDR1 MNHNS, CDR2 SASEGT. The CDR3 consists of 19 residues. CDR3 sequence: CASSEAIQGNTYSNQPQHF. The CDR3 DNA reads as TGTGCCAGCAGTGAAGCAATCCAGGGGAATACTTATAGCAATCAGCCCCAGCATTTT.

The chain employs TRBV12-3 or TRBV12-4 and TRBJ2-1, with 8 positions matching TRBD1. The CDR3 consists of 13 residues. V lost 2 bases to trimming and J lost 10 bases; unmatched junction nucleotides: 4. Here the CDR3 reads CASSLYRGAEQFF. The CDR3, as DNA: TGTGCCAGCAGTTTATACAGGGGGGCCGAGCAGTTCTTC.

In this sample, this clonotype is medium-sized. V is TRBV12-3 or TRBV12-4 and J is TRBJ2-7; D is undetermined. Trimming pared 1 base from V and 7 bases from J, leaving 5 bases between. This CDR3 has 11 amino acids. CDR3 nucleotides: TGTGCCAGCAGTTTAGTGGCGGAGCAGTACTTC. Translation gives CASSLVAEQYF.

This sequence joins TRBV12-3 or TRBV12-4 and TRBJ1-1; no clear D. This CDR3 has 12 residues. V dropped 7 bases and J dropped 3 bases, with 9 bases sitting between them. The CDR3 protein is CASKYGDTEAFF. CDR3 nucleotide sequence: TGTGCCAGCAAATATGGGGACACTGAAGCTTTCTTT.

This clonotype was detected only a few times. The genes are TRBV15 and TRBJ1-2; D not resolved. Per germline, CDR1 LNHNV and CDR2 YYDKDF (reference sequence). The CDR3 extends over 13 amino acids. V was pared by 5 bases and J by 8 bases, with 15 bases between. DNA of the CDR3: TGTGCCACCAGCCTACGGACGGGGTGGGGCTACACCTTC. As protein: CATSLRTGWGYTF.

This clonotype was found a few times. CDR3 in DNA: TGTGCCAGCAGTGCTCTCGGGACTTTTCAAGAGACCCAGTACTTC. It specifies CASSALGTFQETQYF. The rearrangement joins TRBV6-1 to TRBJ2-5; tentative D call: TRBD2 (6 bases). Trimming took off 4 bases at V and 2 bases at J, with 14 bases between the two ends. Germline values: CDR1 MNHNS, CDR2 SASEGT. The CDR3 totals 15 residues.

This clonotype was picked up a small number of times. The J gene is TRBJ1-2, the V gene TRBV6-2 or TRBV6-3, with TRBD1 matching 9 bases. CDR1 is MNHEY and CDR2 is SVGEGT in the germline V gene. The junction had 11 bases not matched to a gene; V was cut back by 4 bases and J by 2 bases. The CDR3 runs to 17 residues. The CDR3 reads CASSSSIKGQGNYGYTF. DNA for the CDR3: TGTGCCAGCAGTTCCTCGATTAAGGGACAGGGAAACTATGGCTACACCTTC.

The rearrangement links TRBV18 to TRBJ1-2, with D possibly TRBD1 on 5 matching bases. The CDR3 covers 15 residues. Trimming shortened V by 6 bases and J by 7 bases, and 21 bases separated the two germline ends. Germline CDR1 KGHSH, CDR2 LQKENI. CDR3 residues: CASSPIPVLGVGYTF. CDR3 coding DNA: TGTGCCAGCTCGCCCATCCCCGTCCTAGGGGTTGGCTACACCTTC.

The rearrangement joins TRBV18 to TRBJ1-2; maybe TRBD1 (6 bases). Germline CDR1 KGHSH, CDR2 LQKENI. The CDR3 length is 13 residues. V gave up 6 bases and J gave up 8 bases, with 16 bases separating them. In nucleotides, the CDR3 is TGTGCCAGCTCTCAATCGGACAGCCGCGGCTACACCTTC. The encoded protein is CASSQSDSRGYTF. Drawing the rest from reference TRBV18 and TRBJ1-2, the complete variable domain is NAGVMQNPRHLVRRRGQEARLRCSPMKGHSHVYWYRQLPEEGLKFMVYLQKENIIDESGMPKERFSAEFPKEGPSILRIQQVVRGDSAAYFCASSQSDSRGYTFGSGTRLTVV.

The J gene is TRBJ2-3, the V gene TRBV30; tentatively, D is TRBD2 (7 bases). The CDR3 extends over 14 amino acids. Trimming shortened V by 5 bases and J by 6 bases, and 18 bases separated the two germline ends. Germline V CDR1 and CDR2: GTSNPN, SVGIG (reference sequence). CDR3: CAWGGGARLDTQYF. The CDR3 region has the DNA TGTGCCTGGGGAGGGGGGGCAAGGTTGGATACGCAGTATTTT.

The chain combines TRBV5-6 with TRBJ1-1; no firm D call. Germline CDR1 and CDR2: SGHDT and YYEEEE. Deletions cut 2 bases from V and 0 bases from J, with 8 bases between. The CDR3 length is 14 residues. CDR3 sequence reads: CASSLIQVNTEAFF. CDR3 DNA sequence: TGTGCCAGCAGCTTAATTCAGGTGAACACTGAAGCTTTCTTT.

This clonotype was seen a handful of times. This sequence joins TRBV6-5 and TRBJ1-4; D is perhaps TRBD1 (5 bases). Trimming shortened V by 4 bases and J by 8 bases, and 17 bases separated the two germline ends. The germline V gene encodes CDR1 MNHEY and CDR2 SVGAGI. The CDR3 is 15 residues long. The CDR3 DNA follows: TGTGCCAGCAGTTGGGGGAACCTAGCTGACGAAAAACTGTTTTTT. It codes for CASSWGNLADEKLFF.